This T cell receptor (beta chain) emerged from a study of Ad26.COV2.S vaccination and SARS-CoV-2 variants. About the research overall: Donor got 5x10^10 or 1x10^11 viral particles of Ad26.COV2.S.

The treatment denotes: around 19 received Ad26.COV2.S at low or high dose, single or two shots; roughly five received placebo; per-sample allocation not given. The investigators took samples on day 63 after the first vaccine or placebo injection. Assay used: immunoSEQ multiplex PCR; TCRdb lists only in-frame clones, some missing. The sample includes some 330,000 clones, about nine tenths of them seen just once. The CDR3 spans 14 residues. Trimming took 6 bases from V and 7 from J; bases not matched to a gene: 6. CDR1 is MNHEY, CDR2 SVGAGI, per germline. The sequencing used peripheral blood, collected in a trial of Ad26.COV2.S vaccine versus placebo. The sequence was obtained from a person aged 18-60 years who received the Ad26.COV2.S COVID-19 vaccine or a placebo. The chain has TRBV6-5 and TRBJ1-3; 10 nucleotides line up with TRBD1. CDR3 in amino acids: CASSPGTGANTIYF. CDR3 DNA sequence: TGTGCCAGCAGCCCCGGGACAGGGGCGAACACCATATATTTT.